The clone carrying this T cell receptor (beta chain) was seen a handful of times. Its antigen is currently unknown. TCRdb re-called the 5' RACE reads with MiXCR, one entry per CDR3 protein. The sample records 460,000 or so distinct CDR3 sequences, more than 13% being singletons. The sample belongs to a study of identical twins. Germline CDR1 and CDR2: MDHEN and SYDVKM. CDR3 size: 16 residues. V was shortened by 2 bases and J by 15 bases, with 26 bases between the two germline ends. Findings and limits, study-wide: For out-of-frame alpha sequences shared by twins, low generation probability was in excess. While abundant cord blood beta clonotypes carried fewer insertions, memory repertoires showed no such pattern.

This sample was shared with a second study, whose subject was yellow fever vaccine responses in identical twins.

Material: CD4+ T cells sorted from blood. The chain has TRBV28 and TRBJ2-1, with D possibly being TRBD1 or TRBD2 (6 bases each). The sequence was collected from a woman between 18 and 29 years old in good health. DNA of the CDR3: TGTGCCAGCAGTTTAGCTGGTGTAGGCTATGGGGGGCAGGCGTTCTTC. It yields the protein CASSLAGVGYGGQAFF.